A selection of T cell receptor beta chains follows, all from one sample in a study of blood T cell repertoires in COVID-19. Method: immunoSEQ multiplex PCR; TCRdb's copy keeps in-frame clones and lacks some. The sample holds roughly 190,000 clones, roughly 76% seen once. Sequenced material: peripheral blood. Source of these receptors: a woman aged 40 to 50 with COVID-19, enrolled during active disease. The CDR3 runs from the conserved cysteine through the conserved F or W. D genes are given only for firm matches. Size is stated for part of the rows, as once, few or many counts, or as a class when the clone is expanded.

TRBJ1-2 | TRBV2 | NA | NA | TGTGCCAGTGGACTGTACTATGGCTACACCTTC | CASGLYYGYTF
TRBJ1-2 | TRBV28 | few | NA | TGTGCCAGCACCGGTACCAATGGCTACACCTTC | CASTGTNGYTF
TRBJ1-3 | TRBV19 | NA | TRBD1 | TGTGCCAGCCGGGACAGGGGGTTTGGAAACACCATATATTTT | CASRDRGFGNTIYF
TRBJ1-1 | TRBV12-3/TRBV12-4 | NA | NA | TGTGCCAGCAGTCCATTATCGGGGGCTGAAGCTTTCTTT | CASSPLSGAEAFF
TRBJ1-2 | TRBV27 | NA | NA | TGTGCCAGCAGTTTGGCCGCTAACTATGGCTACACCTTC | CASSLAANYGYTF
TRBJ2-1 | TRBV10-1 | NA | NA | TGCGCCAGCAGTGAGTATCTAGGCCAGATTCGGGAGCAGTTCTTC | CASSEYLGQIREQFF
TRBJ2-7 | TRBV28 | NA | TRBD1 | TGTGCCAGCAGTTTAATCGGACAGGGGAACGAGCAGTACTTC | CASSLIGQGNEQYF
TRBJ2-2 | TRBV6-1 | NA | NA | TGTGCCAGCACGTTTGCGAACACCGGGGAGCTGTTTTTT | CASTFANTGELFF
TRBJ2-7 | TRBV6-6 | few | NA | TGTGCCAGCACCCAGGGGACGGGGGAGCAGTACTTC | CASTQGTGEQYF
TRBJ2-5 | TRBV29-1 | NA | TRBD1 | TGCAGCGCCAGGGGGAGAGCAGAGACCCAGTACTTC | CSARGRAETQYF
TRBJ1-5 | TRBV6-5 | NA | NA | TGTGCCAGCAAGGCGGCTAGTAGCAATCAGCCCCAGCATTTT | CASKAASSNQPQHF
TRBJ1-2 | TRBV12-5 | NA | TRBD1 | TGTGCTAGTGTCCTGGACAGGACCGACTTACTAAACTATGGCTACACCTTC | CASVLDRTDLLNYGYTF
TRBJ2-5 | TRBV12-3/TRBV12-4 | NA | TRBD2 | TGTGCCAGCAGAGCCGGGACTAGCGGGGCCCAGTACTTC | CASRAGTSGAQYF
TRBJ1-1 | TRBV19 | few | NA | TGTGCCAGTAGTCTACAAGCAGGGACTGAAGCTTTCTTT | CASSLQAGTEAFF
TRBJ1-2 | TRBV28 | NA | TRBD1 | TGTGCCAGCAAGGGACAGGGCAGGGACTATGGCTACACCTTC | CASKGQGRDYGYTF
TRBJ2-1 | TRBV10-3 | once | TRBD1 | TGTGCCATGGGGACAGGGGGCATTAATGAGCAGTTCTTC | CAMGTGGINEQFF
TRBJ1-5 | TRBV30 | few | TRBD1 | TGTGCCTGGAGTGGGGACAGCTCTCAGCCCCAGCATTTT | CAWSGDSSQPQHF
TRBJ2-5 | TRBV27 | NA | TRBD1 | TGTGCCAGCAGCCCACAGGGGGCATGGGAGACCCAGTACTTC | CASSPQGAWETQYF
TRBJ2-1 | TRBV27 | NA | TRBD2 | TGTGCCAGCAGTCCTGGGACTAGCGGGGGGGGAGAGCAGTTCTTC | CASSPGTSGGGEQFF
TRBJ1-2 | TRBV5-1 | NA | TRBD1 | TGCGCCAGCAGCCCCACAGGGGCGGGCTACACCTTC | CASSPTGAGYTF
TRBJ1-1 | TRBV9 | NA | TRBD1 | TGTGCCAGCAGCGACATACAGGGGGTGAACACTGAAGCTTTCTTT | CASSDIQGVNTEAFF
TRBJ2-3 | TRBV21-1 | NA | NA | TGTGCCAGCAGCGGACCTGGCGGACAGGGGACAGATACGCAGTATTTT | CASSGPGGQGTDTQYF
TRBJ2-3 | TRBV13 | NA | TRBD1 | TGTGCCAGCAGCAGGGGGCGGGTATTACGGATCACAGATACGCAGTATTTT | CASSRGRVLRITDTQYF
TRBJ2-1 | TRBV27 | NA | TRBD2 | TGTGCCAGCAGTGCGGGACTAGCGGGAACGGTCACCTACAATGAGCAGTTCTTC | CASSAGLAGTVTYNEQFF
TRBJ2-1 | TRBV18 | NA | TRBD1 | TGTGCCAGCTCACCAGGGGACAGGGGCTACAATGAGCAGTTCTTC | CASSPGDRGYNEQFF
TRBJ1-6 | TRBV6-5 | NA | TRBD1 | TGTGCCAGCAGCCAGGGGGGAAATTCACCCCTCCACTTT | CASSQGGNSPLHF
TRBJ2-5 | TRBV6-5 | NA | TRBD1 | TGTGCCAGCAGCGATACAGGGGTAATCGGAGAGACCCAGTACTTC | CASSDTGVIGETQYF
TRBJ2-3 | TRBV6-5 | NA | TRBD2 | TGTGCCAGCAGTACGAGAGCGGGGGGGCCCGATACGCAGTATTTT | CASSTRAGGPDTQYF
TRBJ2-5 | TRBV16 | NA | NA | TGTGCCAGCAGCCGCACAGGGTACCAAGAGACCCAGTACTTC | CASSRTGYQETQYF
TRBJ2-2 | TRBV9 | NA | NA | TGTGCCAGCAGCGCACATAAACAGGGCCAGCGGAACACCGGGGAGCTGTTTTTT | CASSAHKQGQRNTGELFF
TRBJ2-5 | TRBV5-1 | NA | TRBD1 | TGCGCCAGCAGGGACCCCGGACAGGGTGCGGAGACCCAGTACTTC | CASRDPGQGAETQYF
TRBJ2-1 | TRBV4-2 | NA | TRBD2 | TGTGCCAGCAGCCAAGTCAGCGGGAGCCATAGCAATGAGCAGTTCTTC | CASSQVSGSHSNEQFF
TRBJ2-1 | TRBV11-3 | NA | NA | TGTGCCAGCAGCCCAGGGGATAGCTCCTACAATGAGCAGTTCTTC | CASSPGDSSYNEQFF
TRBJ2-1 | TRBV11-3 | NA | TRBD2 | TGTGCCAGCAGCCTAGGGGTGGGGAGCGGGGGGTCTTATAATGAGCAGTTCTTC | CASSLGVGSGGSYNEQFF
TRBJ1-2 | TRBV9 | NA | NA | TGTGCCAGCAGCGTAGCTCAGGGAATTGGCTATGGCTACACCTTC | CASSVAQGIGYGYTF
TRBJ2-5 | TRBV5-4 | NA | TRBD2 | TGTGCCTCTAGCCGGACTAGCAGCTCCCAAGAGACCCAGTACTTC | CASSRTSSSQETQYF
TRBJ2-3 | TRBV7-9 | many | NA | TGTGCCAGCAGCTTAGAGCCAGGGGGGTTAACAGATACGCAGTATTTT | CASSLEPGGLTDTQYF
TRBJ2-6 | TRBV21-1 | once | NA | TGTGCCAGCAGCGACTACCGACACTTTGAAAGCTCTGGGGCCAACGTCCTGACTTTC | CASSDYRHFESSGANVLTF
TRBJ2-3 | TRBV11-2 | NA | NA | TGTGCCAGCAGCTTAGTTCTGGCTAGCGCCGGAGATACGCAGTATTTT | CASSLVLASAGDTQYF
TRBJ1-2 | TRBV5-1 | NA | NA | TGCGCCAGCAGCTTGTATCAGAACTATGGCTACACCTTC | CASSLYQNYGYTF
TRBJ2-7 | TRBV27 | NA | NA | TGTGCCAGCAGTCTCACCCCCGGGTACGAGCAGTACTTC | CASSLTPGYEQYF
TRBJ2-5 | TRBV5-5 | NA | NA | TGTGCCAGCAGCCCGGAGGGAGAGACCCAGTACTTC | CASSPEGETQYF
TRBJ1-1 | TRBV23-1 | NA | TRBD1 | TGCGCCAGCAGTCCCTCGACAGGGAGGATGAACACTGAAGCTTTCTTT | CASSPSTGRMNTEAFF
TRBJ2-1 | TRBV2 | once | NA | TGTGCCAGCACCCACGGGGGCAGGGGGGTCAATGAGCAGTTCTTC | CASTHGGRGVNEQFF
TRBJ1-1 | TRBV9 | NA | TRBD1 | TGTGCCAGCAGCGCCAGACAGGGCCTTATGAACACTGAAGCTTTCTTT | CASSARQGLMNTEAFF
TRBJ1-1 | TRBV30 | NA | NA | TGTGCCTGGAACGATGTATTTACTCAAGCTTTCTTT | CAWNDVFTQAFF
TRBJ2-5 | TRBV19 | NA | NA | TGTGCCAGTAGTATTGGCCCGCGGGAGACCCAGTACTTC | CASSIGPRETQYF
TRBJ2-1 | TRBV5-1 | NA | TRBD2 | TGCGCCAGCAGCTTGGTACTAGCGGGAGGAGCGGGTGAGCAGTTCTTC | CASSLVLAGGAGEQFF
TRBJ2-5 | TRBV7-6 | NA | TRBD1 | TGTGCCAGCAGCTCAACCGACAGGGGCTCTCAGACCCAGTACTTC | CASSSTDRGSQTQYF
TRBJ1-5 | TRBV30 | once | TRBD1 | TGTGCCTGGAGTAACAGGGGCCTCAATCAGCCCCAGCATTTT | CAWSNRGLNQPQHF